These 15 T cell receptor beta chains were sequenced from one sample in a study of vaccination effects on CD4 cells after COVID-19. CD4+ T cells specific for antigen were expanded with viral peptide pools by the ViraFEST assay before sequencing. Once cultured for about 9 days, the cells underwent separation to obtain CD4+ T cells. The method was immunoSEQ multiplex PCR; TCRdb's version includes in-frame clones alone and lacks a portion of them. Here the sample spans 50,000 to 65,000 clones, around 81% being singletons. These TCRs are of unknown antigen specificity. Sequencing used CD4+ T cells from PBMCs cultured with HCoV-229E spike peptides, obtained before COVID-19 vaccination. These receptors all come from a human donor who received a COVID-19 vaccine.

The chain couples TRBV7-3 to TRBJ2-6; tentative D call: TRBD2 (6 bases). The CDR3 is 18 residues long. Deletions cut 1 base from V and 0 bases from J, with 13 bases between. Germline V gives CDR1 SGHTA, CDR2 FQGTGA. The DNA for the CDR3 is TGTGCCAGCAGCTTAATCGGGGGTACGAGCTCTGGGGCCAACGTCCTGACTTTC. Translated: CASSLIGGTSSGANVLTF.

This clone has only a few counts. The J gene is TRBJ1-3, the V gene TRBV4-1, with D perhaps matching TRBD1 (5 bases). The length of the CDR3 is 16 residues. Germline lookup yields CDR1 MGHRA and CDR2 YSYEKL. V dropped 4 bases and J dropped 0 bases, with 13 bases sitting between them. CDR3 amino acids: CASSPDTLFSGNTIYF. Written as DNA, the CDR3 is TGCGCCAGCAGCCCGGACACACTTTTCTCTGGAAACACCATATATTTT.

The gene calls are TRBV6-6 and TRBJ1-2; unclear D gene. This CDR3 has 13 residues. The V and J ends lost 4 bases and 4 bases respectively, with 10 bases between them. In germline, CDR1 is MNHNY, CDR2 SVGAGI (reference sequence). The CDR3 region is CASSFDNTYGYTF. The CDR3 DNA is TGTGCCAGCAGTTTCGACAATACCTATGGCTACACCTTC.

CDR3 sequence: CASSLLPGTLGYTF. In DNA form, the CDR3 reads TGCGCCAGCAGCCTCCTCCCAGGAACTCTTGGCTACACCTTC. The chain combines TRBV5-1 with TRBJ1-2; no clear D. Looked up from germline, CDR1 is SGHRS and CDR2 is YFSETQ. V lost 4 bases and J lost 7, with 17 bases in between. The CDR3 is 14 residues long.

V gene TRBV2 combines with J gene TRBJ2-7; D unclear. Germline V CDR1 and CDR2: SNHLY, FYNNEI. V was cut by 2 bases and J by 6 bases, with 8 bases left in between. This CDR3 has 12 residues. In nucleotides, the CDR3 is TGTGCCAGCAGTGAAATGGTAGGCGAGCAGTACGTC. It translates to CASSEMVGEQYV.

This clone was observed a handful of times. The V call is TRBV21-1, the J call TRBJ1-6. TRBV21-1 is a recognized pseudogene. This CDR3 region has 9 residues. The CDR3 is CASSKTLHF. CDR3 in DNA: TGTGCCAGCAGCAAAACCCTCCACTTT.

The V gene is TRBV28, the J gene TRBJ1-1; D gene unclear. This CDR3 comprises 15 residues. From germline, CDR1 is MDHEN and CDR2 SYDVKM. The V and J ends lost 3 bases and 0 bases respectively, with 11 bases between them. This CDR3 reads CASSFAGRMNTEAFF. The CDR3 region has the DNA TGTGCCAGCAGTTTTGCTGGACGGATGAACACTGAAGCTTTCTTT.

The chain joins TRBV10-2 to TRBJ2-7, with D unresolved. Germline CDR1 WSHSY, CDR2 SAAADI. The CDR3 runs 14 residues. V was cut by 4 bases and J by 0 bases, with 10 bases left in between. The DNA of the CDR3 is TGCGCCAGCAGTGTGGCAGTGAGCTCCTACGAGCAGTACGTC. Its translation: CASSVAVSSYEQYV.

The V call is TRBV5-5, the J call TRBJ1-6; perhaps TRBD1 as D (5 bases). The germline CDR1 and CDR2 sequences are SGHKS and YYEKEE (reference sequence). The germline V and J ends were trimmed by 4 bases and 0 bases, with 14 bases remaining between them. The CDR3 is 17 residues long. The CDR3 sequence is CASSPGAHSSYNSPLHF. The CDR3 DNA sequence: TGTGCCAGCAGCCCCGGGGCCCATAGCTCCTATAATTCACCCCTCCACTTT.

This clone was recorded a few times. The V gene is TRBV24-1, the J gene TRBJ2-5, with D perhaps TRBD2 (5 bases). Looked up from germline, CDR1 is KGHDR and CDR2 is SFDVKD. The CDR3 has 14 residues. The V and J ends lost 2 bases and 9 bases respectively, with 15 bases between them. As DNA, the CDR3 is TGTGCCACCAGTGATTCCCAGCCGGCGGGCGCCCAGTACTTC. It is translated as CATSDSQPAGAQYF.

This clone was counted between two and nine times. The CDR3 DNA is TGTGCCAGCAGCTCGGTAGCTGGGGGCGGGGAAAAACTGTTTTTT. Translated, it gives CASSSVAGGGEKLFF. J is TRBJ1-4 and V is TRBV5-6; perhaps TRBD1 as D (6 bases). The CDR3 extends over 15 amino acids. Germline V gene sequence: CDR1 SGHDT, CDR2 YYEEEE. V was shortened by 3 bases and J by 8 bases, with 17 bases between the two germline ends.

Written as DNA, the CDR3 is TGTGCCAGCAGCTTTTTTTCGAGGACTGAAGCTTTCTTT. Amino acid sequence: CASSFFSRTEAFF. J is TRBJ1-1 and V is TRBV11-2; D ambiguous. The CDR3 consists of 13 residues. Germline CDR1 is SGHAT and CDR2 is FQNNGV. V shed 3 bases and J shed 5 bases, with 10 bases lying between them.

In this sample, this clone turned up a few times. The rearrangement uses TRBV5-4 and TRBJ1-2, with 11 bases that match TRBD1. V shed 0 bases and J 3 bases; nucleotides not matched to a gene: 1. This CDR3 is built from 15 residues. Germline V gives CDR1 SGHNT, CDR2 YYREEE (reference sequence). In DNA, the CDR3 is TGTGCCAGCAGCTTGGTGGGACAGGGGGACTATGGCTACACCTTC. Amino acids: CASSLVGQGDYGYTF.

The chain is built from TRBV4-1 and TRBJ2-3; D ambiguous. Germline V CDR1 and CDR2: MGHRA, YSYEKL. V lost 1 base and J 6 bases, leaving 17 bases between the germline ends. The CDR3 extends over 16 amino acids. Here the CDR3 reads CASSQVLPSLGDTQYF. The CDR3 nucleotides read TGCGCCAGCAGCCAAGTTCTTCCTAGTCTGGGGGATACGCAGTATTTT.

The V gene is TRBV6-6, the J gene TRBJ1-5, with D maybe TRBD1 (5 bases). Germline loops: CDR1 MNHNY, CDR2 SVGAGI (reference sequence). This CDR3 is 12 amino acids long. Trimming removed 10 bases from V and 6 bases from J, with 13 bases in between. This CDR3 is CAMGGLGQPQHF. CDR3 DNA sequence: TGTGCCATGGGGGGTCTCGGTCAGCCCCAGCATTTT.